What follows are 13 T cell receptor beta chains derived from one specimen sequenced in a study of blood T cell repertoires in COVID-19. TCRdb's copy holds only in-frame clones and misses some; the assay was immunoSEQ multiplex PCR. This table holds more than 100,000 clones, about 86% found once. The sequenced material came from peripheral blood. The receptors shown here come from a woman in her sixties with active or convalescent COVID-19.

The chain uses TRBV20-1 and TRBJ2-7, with a tentative D call TRBD2 (6 bases). V lost 4 bases and J 4 bases, leaving 8 bases between the germline ends. Germline V gene data show CDR1 as DFQATT and CDR2 as SNEGSKA (reference sequence). The length of the CDR3 is 11 residues. The CDR3 DNA follows: TGCAGTGCTACCGCGGGATACGAGCAGTACTTC. It translates to CSATAGYEQYF.

Written as DNA, the CDR3 is TGTGCCAGCAGCTTAGTCGGGGATTCCGGGGAGCTGTTTTTT. This translates into CASSLVGDSGELFF. The V call is TRBV11-3, the J call TRBJ2-2; weak D call: TRBD2 (5 bases). The CDR3 spans 14 residues. Trimming stripped 1 base from V and 6 bases from J, with 9 bases between. Germline V gives CDR1 SGHNT, CDR2 YENEEA.

The chain links TRBV28 to TRBJ1-5, with a tentative D call TRBD1 (5 bases). Germline CDR1 and CDR2: MDHEN and SYDVKM. The CDR3 contains 14 residues. Trimming left V 4 bases short and J 1 base short, with 8 bases between. CDR3 nucleotide sequence: TGTGCCAGCAGTTCAAGGGGCAGCAATCAGCCCCAGCATTTT. Translation: CASSSRGSNQPQHF.

Points on this clone: The same CDR3 arises from other DNA sequences in this sample as well. The rearrangement uses TRBV5-1 and TRBJ2-3, with D unclear. CDR3 length: 13 amino acids. With 7 bases removed from V and 1 base from J, the gap between germline ends came to 10 bases. The germline gives CDR1 SGHRS, CDR2 YFSETQ. Written as DNA, the CDR3 is TGCGCCAGCTCATCTCAGGGCACAGATACGCAGTATTTT. Encoded protein: CASSSQGTDTQYF.

This chain uses TRBV6-5 with TRBJ2-7; D uncertain. Trimming took 4 bases from V and 2 from J, leaving 18 bases between them. Germline values: CDR1 MNHEY, CDR2 SVGAGI. The CDR3 is made up of 16 amino acids. This chain's CDR3 is CASSSKVHSRTYEQYF. CDR3 coding DNA: TGTGCCAGCAGTTCCAAGGTCCACAGCAGAACCTACGAGCAGTACTTC.

This clone showed up just a few times. The chain links TRBV20-1 to TRBJ1-6; D is possibly TRBD1 (5 bases). V lost 6 bases and J 11 bases, leaving 11 bases between the germline ends. CDR3 length: 11 residues. Germline values: CDR1 DFQATT, CDR2 SNEGSKA (reference sequence). CDR3 DNA sequence: TGCAGTGCCTTCGGGGGAGCACCCCTCCACTTT. Translating gives CSAFGGAPLHF.

The gene calls are TRBV6-6 and TRBJ2-7, with TRBD2 identical over 10 bases. The CDR3 has 14 amino acids. Germline trimming cut 4 bases from V and 6 bases from J; bases unmatched to any gene: 6. The germline CDR1 and CDR2 sequences are MNHNY and SVGAGI (reference sequence). The CDR3 DNA reads TGTGCCAGCAGTTCCGGGACTAGCGACCGCGAGCAGTACTTC. Protein: CASSSGTSDREQYF.

This clone was recorded a few times. The chain combines TRBV2 with TRBJ2-5; TRBD1 aligns across 7 bases. The germline V gene encodes CDR1 SNHLY and CDR2 FYNNEI. The V gene end was trimmed by 7 bases and the J gene end by 1 base; junction bases not matched to a gene: 9. This CDR3 has 15 amino acids. The CDR3 DNA sequence: TGTGCCAGCACCTCCTACAGGGGACCCCAAGAGACCCAGTACTTC. Residues: CASTSYRGPQETQYF.

V is TRBV27 and J is TRBJ2-5, with 9 bases identical to TRBD1. Looked up from germline, CDR1 is MNHEY and CDR2 is SMNVEV (reference sequence). Germline trimming cut 5 bases from V and 5 bases from J; bases unmatched to any gene: 6. This CDR3 contains 14 residues. Written as DNA, the CDR3 is TGTGCCAGCAGTCACAGGGGGCGCGAGGAGACCCAGTACTTC. Translation gives CASSHRGREETQYF.

This rearrangement joins TRBV19 to TRBJ2-3; D unclear. Trimming took off 5 bases at V and 0 bases at J, with 12 bases between the two ends. Germline lookup yields CDR1 LNHDA and CDR2 SQIVND (reference sequence). This CDR3 comprises 15 residues. For the CDR3, the DNA is TGTGCCAGTAGTCCGCTCGCGGAAAGCACAGATACGCAGTATTTT. It specifies CASSPLAESTDTQYF.

The chain carries TRBV19 and TRBJ2-7, with TRBD2 matching 7 bases. Unmatched junction bases numbered 9, after V lost 1 base and J lost 3 bases. This CDR3 spans 16 amino acids. From germline, CDR1 is LNHDA and CDR2 SQIVND (reference sequence). CDR3 loop: CASSIGPSGSLYEQYF. In DNA form, the CDR3 reads TGTGCCAGTAGTATAGGGCCTAGCGGTAGTCTCTACGAGCAGTACTTC.

The J gene is TRBJ2-3, the V gene TRBV28, with D maybe TRBD1 (7 bases). CDR1 and CDR2 from the germline V gene are MDHEN and SYDVKM. With 4 bases removed from V and 5 bases from J, the gap between germline ends came to 16 bases. This CDR3 has 15 amino acids. The CDR3 DNA is TGTGCCAGCAGTTCTCTGGGGCGGGACAGAGATACGCAGTATTTT. It codes for CASSSLGRDRDTQYF.

CDR3 sequence: CAWSGTGTSGNTIYF. CDR3 DNA: TGTGCCTGGAGCGGTACCGGGACATCTGGAAACACCATATATTTT. V and J are TRBV30 and TRBJ1-3; maybe TRBD1 (6 bases). The CDR3 runs to 15 residues. Germline V gene data show CDR1 as GTSNPN and CDR2 as SVGIG (reference sequence). V lost 3 bases to trimming and J lost 1 base, with 13 bases between them. Drawing the rest from reference TRBV30 and TRBJ1-3, the complete variable domain is SQTIHQWPATLVQPVGSPLSLECTVEGTSNPNLYWYRQAAGRGLQLLFYSVGIGQISSEVPQNLSASRPQDRQFILSSKKLLLSDSGFYLCAWSGTGTSGNTIYFGEGSWLTVV.